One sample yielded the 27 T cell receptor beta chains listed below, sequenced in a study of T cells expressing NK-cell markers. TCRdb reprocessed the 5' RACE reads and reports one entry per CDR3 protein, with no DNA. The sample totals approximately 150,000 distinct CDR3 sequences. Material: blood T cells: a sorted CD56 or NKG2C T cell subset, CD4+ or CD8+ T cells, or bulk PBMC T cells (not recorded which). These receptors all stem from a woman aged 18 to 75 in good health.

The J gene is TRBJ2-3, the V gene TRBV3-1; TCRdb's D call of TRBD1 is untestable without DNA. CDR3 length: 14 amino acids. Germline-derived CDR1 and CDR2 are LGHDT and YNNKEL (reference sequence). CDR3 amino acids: CASSQNTGSDTQYF.

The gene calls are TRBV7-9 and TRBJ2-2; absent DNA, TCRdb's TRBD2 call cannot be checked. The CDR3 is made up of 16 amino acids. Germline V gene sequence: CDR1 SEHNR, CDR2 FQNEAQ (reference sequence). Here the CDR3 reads CASSLPVSGDTGELFF.

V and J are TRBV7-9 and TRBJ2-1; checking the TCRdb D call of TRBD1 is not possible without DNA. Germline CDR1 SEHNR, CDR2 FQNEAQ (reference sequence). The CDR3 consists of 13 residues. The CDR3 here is CASFSGGGNEQFF.

CDR3 protein: CASRGGYANTGELFF. V is TRBV7-2 and J is TRBJ2-2. Germline values: CDR1 SGHTA, CDR2 FQGNSA. CDR3 size: 15 residues.

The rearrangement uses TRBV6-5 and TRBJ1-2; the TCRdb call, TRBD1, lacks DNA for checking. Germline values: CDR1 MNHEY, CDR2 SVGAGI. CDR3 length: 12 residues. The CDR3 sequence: CASSTQGNGYTF.

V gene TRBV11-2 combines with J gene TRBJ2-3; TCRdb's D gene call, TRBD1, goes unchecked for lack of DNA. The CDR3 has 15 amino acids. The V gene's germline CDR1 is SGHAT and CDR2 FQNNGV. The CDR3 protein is CASSLGVLSTDTQYF.

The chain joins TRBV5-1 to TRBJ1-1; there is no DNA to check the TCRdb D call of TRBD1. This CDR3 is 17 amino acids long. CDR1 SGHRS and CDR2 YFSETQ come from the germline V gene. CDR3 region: CASSLDPPGQGGTEAFF.

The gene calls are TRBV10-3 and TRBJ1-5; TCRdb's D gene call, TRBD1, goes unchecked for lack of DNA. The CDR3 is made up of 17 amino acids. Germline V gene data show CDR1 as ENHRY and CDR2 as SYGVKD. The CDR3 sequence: CAISESRAGGNNQPQHF.

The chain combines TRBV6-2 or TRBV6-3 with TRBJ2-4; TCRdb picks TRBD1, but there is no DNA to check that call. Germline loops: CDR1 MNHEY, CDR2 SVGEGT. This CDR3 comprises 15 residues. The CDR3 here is CASSLRGSSKNIQYF.

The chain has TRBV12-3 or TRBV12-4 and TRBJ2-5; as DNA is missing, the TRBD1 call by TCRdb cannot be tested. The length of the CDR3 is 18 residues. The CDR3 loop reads CASGLFTFQRTGKETQYF.

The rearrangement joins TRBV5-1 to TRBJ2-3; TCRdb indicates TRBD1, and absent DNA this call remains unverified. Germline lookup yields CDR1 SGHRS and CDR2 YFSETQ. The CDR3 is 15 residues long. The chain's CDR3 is CASSFAGGSTDTQYF.

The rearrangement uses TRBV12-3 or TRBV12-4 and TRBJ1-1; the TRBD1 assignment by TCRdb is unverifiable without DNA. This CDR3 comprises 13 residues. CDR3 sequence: CASKRGQPGEAFF.

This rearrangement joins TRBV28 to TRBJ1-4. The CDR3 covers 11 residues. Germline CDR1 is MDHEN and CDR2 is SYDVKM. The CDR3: CASTSSAGMFF.

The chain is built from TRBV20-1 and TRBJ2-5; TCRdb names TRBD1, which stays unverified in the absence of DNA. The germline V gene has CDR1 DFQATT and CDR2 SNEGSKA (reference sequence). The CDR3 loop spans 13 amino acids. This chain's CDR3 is CSASRGAGETQYF.

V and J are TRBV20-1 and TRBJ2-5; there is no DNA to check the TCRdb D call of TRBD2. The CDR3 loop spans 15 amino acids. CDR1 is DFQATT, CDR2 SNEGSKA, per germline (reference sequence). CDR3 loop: CSAFRRGGLQETQYF.

The CDR3 spells CASRGALRSHLGGDIYF. The chain has TRBV6-1 and TRBJ1-3. This CDR3 is built from 17 residues. Germline lookup yields CDR1 MNHNS and CDR2 SASEGT.

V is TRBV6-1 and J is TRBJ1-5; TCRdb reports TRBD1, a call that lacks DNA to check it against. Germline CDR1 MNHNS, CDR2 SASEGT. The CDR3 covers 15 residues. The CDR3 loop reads CASSRGLTGYQPQHF.

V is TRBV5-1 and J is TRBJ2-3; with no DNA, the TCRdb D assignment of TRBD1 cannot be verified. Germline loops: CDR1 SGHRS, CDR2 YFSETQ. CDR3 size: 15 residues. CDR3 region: CASSPPGQSTDTQYF.

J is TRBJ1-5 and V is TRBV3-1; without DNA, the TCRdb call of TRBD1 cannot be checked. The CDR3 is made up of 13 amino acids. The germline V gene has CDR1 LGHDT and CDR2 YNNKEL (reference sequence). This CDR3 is CASSRTQGQPQHF.

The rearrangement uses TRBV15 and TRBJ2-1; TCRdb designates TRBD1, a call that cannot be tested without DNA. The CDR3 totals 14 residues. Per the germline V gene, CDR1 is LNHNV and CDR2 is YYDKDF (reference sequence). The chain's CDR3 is CATSWNTGTNEQFF.

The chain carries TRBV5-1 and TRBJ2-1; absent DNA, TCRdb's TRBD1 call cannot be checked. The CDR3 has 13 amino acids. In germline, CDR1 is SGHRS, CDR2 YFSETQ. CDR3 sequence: CASSQDRYGEQFF.

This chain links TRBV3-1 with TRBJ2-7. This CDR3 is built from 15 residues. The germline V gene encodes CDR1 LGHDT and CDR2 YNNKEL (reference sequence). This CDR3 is CASSQDYRRSYEQYF.

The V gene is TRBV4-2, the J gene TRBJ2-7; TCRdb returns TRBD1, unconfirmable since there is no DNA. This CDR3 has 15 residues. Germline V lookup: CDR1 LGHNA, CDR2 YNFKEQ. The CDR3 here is CASSPVERGAYEQYF.

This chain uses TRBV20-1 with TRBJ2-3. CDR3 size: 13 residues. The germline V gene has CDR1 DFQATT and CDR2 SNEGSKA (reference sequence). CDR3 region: CSARGQDTDTQYF.

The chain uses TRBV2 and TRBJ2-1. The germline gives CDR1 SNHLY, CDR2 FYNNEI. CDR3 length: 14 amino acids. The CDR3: CASNGGSSYNEQFF.

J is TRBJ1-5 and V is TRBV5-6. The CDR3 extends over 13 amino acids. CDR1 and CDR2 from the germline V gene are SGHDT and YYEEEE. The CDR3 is CASSRKANQPQHF.

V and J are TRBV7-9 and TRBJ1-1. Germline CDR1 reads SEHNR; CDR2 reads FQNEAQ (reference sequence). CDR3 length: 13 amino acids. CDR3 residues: CASSAVMNTEAFF.